The 25 T cell receptor beta chains listed next were all sequenced from one sample in a study of blood T cell repertoires in COVID-19. Generated by immunoSEQ multiplex PCR, the TCRdb table keeps only in-frame clones and is missing some. The repertoire has over 120,000 clones, around nine tenths of them found once; the top ten carry about 9.4%. Sequencing was carried out using peripheral blood. These TCRs come from a woman aged 45 to 65 with active or convalescent COVID-19.

The gene calls are TRBV27 and TRBJ2-1; perhaps TRBD2 as D (6 bases). The CDR3 covers 15 residues. V was pared by 4 bases and J by 3 bases, with 13 bases between. In germline, CDR1 is MNHEY, CDR2 SMNVEV (reference sequence). CDR3 coding DNA: TGTGCCAGCAGTTCCCGGGGTAGCGGCTACAATGAGCAGTTCTTC. Its translation: CASSSRGSGYNEQFF.

The V gene is TRBV29-1, the J gene TRBJ1-6, with D tentatively TRBD1 (5 bases). V was clipped by 6 bases and J by 7 bases, with 13 bases between them. Germline CDR1 reads SQVTM; CDR2 reads ANQGSEA. The CDR3 is 13 amino acids. CDR3 residues: CSVGLSRNSPLHF. The CDR3 DNA reads TGCAGCGTGGGGCTATCACGGAATTCACCCCTCCACTTT.

This rearrangement joins TRBV27 to TRBJ1-5; D is perhaps TRBD1 (6 bases). The CDR3 length is 16 residues. The germline V gene has CDR1 MNHEY and CDR2 SMNVEV (reference sequence). With 5 bases removed from V and 0 bases from J, the gap between germline ends came to 14 bases. The CDR3 DNA reads as TGTGCCAGCAGTGCACAGACAGGACTTAGCAATCAGCCCCAGCATTTT. Protein: CASSAQTGLSNQPQHF.

A single count supports this clone. The chain joins TRBV21-1 to TRBJ2-1; the D call TRBD2 from the table was never checked on the DNA. TRBV21-1 is listed as a pseudogene. The CDR3 is 15 amino acids. The CDR3 DNA reads TGTGCCAGCAGACTAGCGGGGTACTCCTACAATGAGCAGTTCTTC. It specifies CASRLAGYSYNEQFF.

The CDR3 DNA is TGTGCCAGCAGCTTAAGTCCCCTGCGGGAGAGGATAGATACGCAGTATTTT. It translates to CASSLSPLRERIDTQYF. The chain employs TRBV7-3 and TRBJ2-3; 7 bases line up with TRBD2. The CDR3 contains 17 residues. The ends lost 1 base at V and 5 bases at J; junction bases unmatched: 12. The germline CDR1 and CDR2 sequences are SGHTA and FQGTGA.

The rearrangement links TRBV30 to TRBJ2-2; 11 positions match TRBD1. The ends lost 7 bases at V and 6 bases at J; junction bases unmatched: 7. Germline V gene data show CDR1 as GTSNPN and CDR2 as SVGIG (reference sequence). CDR3 length: 14 amino acids. CDR3: CAYQLGQGAGELFF. CDR3 in DNA: TGTGCCTACCAATTGGGACAGGGGGCCGGGGAGCTGTTTTTT.

The chain combines TRBV4-3 with TRBJ1-6; maybe TRBD1 (6 bases). Germline CDR1 is LGHNA and CDR2 is YSLEER. The CDR3 is 16 residues long. Trimming left V 3 bases short and J 3 bases short, with 12 bases between. This CDR3 is CASSQRTGSYNSPLHF. The DNA of the CDR3 is TGCGCCAGCAGCCAGAGAACAGGGAGCTATAATTCACCCCTCCACTTT.

The DNA of the CDR3 is TGTGCCAGCAGCGTCGGGACTTACACCGGGGAGCTGTTTTTT. Its protein is CASSVGTYTGELFF. V and J are TRBV5-4 and TRBJ2-2, with D perhaps TRBD2 (6 bases). This CDR3 has 14 residues. Trimming took off 4 bases at V and 3 bases at J, with 10 bases between the two ends. In germline, CDR1 is SGHNT, CDR2 YYREEE (reference sequence).

The CDR3 sequence is CASSRGLAGATDTQYF. CDR3 in DNA: TGTGCCAGCAGCAGAGGACTAGCGGGGGCCACAGATACGCAGTATTTT. This chain uses TRBV5-8 with TRBJ2-3; 13 bases map to TRBD2. There are 16 residues in the CDR3. CDR1 is SGHTS, CDR2 YDEGEE, per germline. The trim removed 4 bases at V and 2 bases at J, leaving 4 bases unmatched. Full variable domain (outside the CDR3, taken from reference TRBV5-8 and TRBJ2-3): EAGVTQSPTHLIKTRGQQATLRCSPISGHTSVYWYQQALGLGLQFLLWYDEGEERNRGNFPPRFSGRQFPNYSSELNVNALELEDSALYLCASSRGLAGATDTQYFGPGTRLTVL.

This sequence joins TRBV4-2 and TRBJ1-2; D call uncertain. Germline-derived CDR1 and CDR2 are LGHNA and YNFKEQ. Trimming took 1 base from V and 9 from J, leaving 9 bases between them. The CDR3 has 12 amino acids. The CDR3 loop reads CASSQVERSYTF. CDR3 in DNA: TGTGCCAGCAGCCAAGTTGAGAGGAGCTACACCTTC.

This clone was counted between two and nine times. The genes are TRBV9 and TRBJ1-1; TRBD1 is a possible D gene (5 bases). Trimming took off 0 bases at V and 8 bases at J, with 17 bases between the two ends. CDR1 SGDLS and CDR2 YYNGEE come from the germline V gene. The CDR3 consists of 15 residues. CDR3 in DNA: TGTGCCAGCAGCGTAGTTATCGGTGGGGCAGACGAAGCTTTCTTT. Protein: CASSVVIGGADEAFF.

This chain uses TRBV7-2 with TRBJ2-2, with 11 bases identical to TRBD2. Germline V gene data show CDR1 as SGHTA and CDR2 as FQGNSA. The CDR3 has 18 amino acids. Germline trimming cut 3 bases from V and 1 base from J; bases unmatched to any gene: 7. This chain's CDR3 is CASSFPLAGAWNTGELFF. CDR3 nucleotide sequence: TGTGCCAGCAGCTTCCCACTAGCGGGGGCCTGGAACACCGGGGAGCTGTTTTTT.

The chain recombines TRBV15 with TRBJ2-1, with 7 bases lining up with TRBD2. V lost 0 bases and J lost 0; bases outside the gene matches: 2. Germline assignment: CDR1 LNHNV and CDR2 YYDKDF (reference sequence). The CDR3 totals 16 residues. CDR3 nucleotides: TGTGCCACCAGCAGAGACTGGACTAGCTCCTACAATGAGCAGTTCTTC. Translated: CATSRDWTSSYNEQFF.

DNA of the CDR3: TGTGCCAGCACCCGACACGGGGGGGGTGAAAAACTGTTTTTT. Residues: CASTRHGGGEKLFF. This chain connects TRBV28 to TRBJ1-4; a possible D gene is TRBD1 (5 bases). Trimming cost V 7 bases and J 7 bases, with 16 bases left between them. Germline values: CDR1 MDHEN, CDR2 SYDVKM. This CDR3 region has 14 residues.

The V call is TRBV28, the J call TRBJ1-2; TRBD1 matches 7 bases. Trimming cost V 4 bases and J 2 bases; bases outside gene matches: 13. The CDR3 length is 17 residues. Per the germline V gene, CDR1 is MDHEN and CDR2 is SYDVKM. This CDR3 reads CASSSPGGRRRNYGYTF. In nucleotides, the CDR3 is TGTGCCAGCAGTTCGCCAGGGGGTAGGCGAAGAAACTATGGCTACACCTTC.

The chain has TRBV19 and TRBJ1-5, with a weak D call TRBD1 (5 bases). Trimming pared 9 bases from V and 2 bases from J, leaving 14 bases between. The CDR3 runs 14 residues. The germline V gene encodes CDR1 LNHDA and CDR2 SQIVND (reference sequence). CDR3 residues: CASHLGGGNQPQHF. The CDR3 DNA is TGTGCCAGCCACTTGGGGGGGGGCAATCAGCCCCAGCATTTT.

The chain uses TRBV30 and TRBJ1-6, with TRBD1 matching 11 bases. The V segment lost 2 bases and the J segment 5 bases; nucleotides outside the gene matches: 8. CDR3 size: 17 residues. Germline V gene sequence: CDR1 GTSNPN, CDR2 SVGIG (reference sequence). DNA of the CDR3: TGTGCCTGGAGTCGGGACAGGGGGGCTCGTAATAATTCACCCCTCCACTTT. This encodes CAWSRDRGARNNSPLHF.

The chain uses TRBV3-1 (or the pseudogene TRBV3-2) and TRBJ2-7; tentatively, D is TRBD2 (5 bases). Germline-derived CDR1 and CDR2 are LGHDT and YNNKEL (reference sequence). CDR3 length: 15 amino acids. V was shortened by 1 base and J by 2 bases, with 12 bases between the two germline ends. In DNA form, the CDR3 reads TGTGCCAGCAGCCAAGGGAGGCGAGCCACCTACGAGCAGTACTTC. It translates to CASSQGRRATYEQYF.

This rearrangement joins TRBV28 to TRBJ1-2; D is perhaps TRBD1 (5 bases). Germline V lookup: CDR1 MDHEN, CDR2 SYDVKM. The CDR3 runs 12 residues. Trimming stripped 3 bases from V and 8 bases from J, with 10 bases between. CDR3 sequence reads: CASSFTGRGYTF. CDR3 coding DNA: TGTGCCAGCAGTTTCACAGGTCGCGGCTACACCTTC.

The chain couples TRBV28 to TRBJ1-5, with 9 bases identical to TRBD1. After removal of 1 base from V and 0 bases from J, the junction contained 7 bases not matched to a gene. CDR1 and CDR2 from the germline V gene are MDHEN and SYDVKM. The CDR3 length is 18 residues. The CDR3, as DNA: TGTGCCAGCAGTTTATTGTCCGGGACAGGGTTTAGCAATCAGCCCCAGCATTTT. It yields the protein CASSLLSGTGFSNQPQHF.

This clone was seen just once. J is TRBJ2-7 and V is TRBV21-1; the listed D gene, TRBD1, was not tested against the DNA. TRBV21-1 is marked as a pseudogene. The length of the CDR3 is 12 residues. CDR3 DNA sequence: TGTGCCAGCAGCACCCACAACTACGAGCAGTACTTC. Amino acid sequence: CASSTHNYEQYF.

The genes are TRBV11-3 and TRBJ2-1; maybe TRBD2 (6 bases). Germline assignment: CDR1 SGHNT and CDR2 YENEEA. The CDR3 has 17 residues. V was cut by 2 bases and J by 4 bases, with 18 bases left in between. In nucleotides, the CDR3 is TGTGCCAGCAGCTTAAGGGTTTCGGGGGTTGGGTACAATGAGCAGTTCTTC. It translates to CASSLRVSGVGYNEQFF.

The chain carries TRBV2 and TRBJ2-3; D unresolved. Germline V lookup: CDR1 SNHLY, CDR2 FYNNEI. V lost 8 bases and J lost 4, with 10 bases in between. The CDR3 spans 12 residues. CDR3 amino acids: CASSGQSDTQYF. The DNA of the CDR3 is TGTGCCAGCTCAGGTCAGTCAGATACGCAGTATTTT.

This clone was seen only a few times. The chain carries TRBV9 and TRBJ2-7, with D perhaps matching TRBD2 (6 bases). The germline V gene has CDR1 SGDLS and CDR2 YYNGEE. V was pared by 3 bases and J by 3 bases, with 10 bases between. This CDR3 has 13 residues. The CDR3: CASSAGGSYEQYF. The CDR3 nucleotides read TGTGCCAGCAGCGCAGGAGGGAGCTACGAGCAGTACTTC.

This clone came up a few times. V is TRBV28 and J is TRBJ2-7, with a possible D match to TRBD2 (6 bases). The CDR3 loop spans 14 amino acids. The ends were cut back, 4 bases at V and 5 bases at J, with 15 bases in the middle. The germline gives CDR1 MDHEN, CDR2 SYDVKM. The CDR3: CASSSGGTRDEQYF. The CDR3 bases are TGTGCCAGCAGTTCCGGAGGGACGCGCGACGAGCAGTACTTC.